This record looks at one T cell receptor (beta chain) sequence and its context. Its cognate antigen is unknown. A clone one base away is much larger, so this may be a read error. The sample has other DNA sequences that encode this CDR3 too. This sample was included in a study of shared clonotypes between healthy human individuals. Study conclusions and caveats: Generally, naive subsets came out with larger estimated richness than memory subsets. Naive CD4 clonotypes were shared across several donors at around 5.4%.

The assay used deep level. In the original analysis: ImmunoSEQ supplied junction-only sequences lacking quality scores, so filtering was different. TCRdb keeps only in-frame clones here, not all; method: immunoSEQ multiplex PCR. From that table come the V and J calls and clone size; the DNA was used to work out D and trimming. Here the sample spans about a million clones, around 74% being singletons. With 3 bases clipped from V and 3 bases from J, the junction kept 1 base outside the gene matches. Germline V gene data show CDR1 as SGHNT and CDR2 as YENEEA. CDR3 size: 13 residues. Sequenced input: memory CD4+ T cells sorted from blood. Subset here: CD45RA-negative fraction. The clonotype comes from a man aged 18 to 29 in good health. The chain couples TRBV11-3 to TRBJ2-5; 7 bases map to TRBD2. The CDR3: CASSLGGKETQYF. CDR3 DNA sequence: TGTGCCAGCAGCTTGGGAGGGAAAGAGACCCAGTACTTC.